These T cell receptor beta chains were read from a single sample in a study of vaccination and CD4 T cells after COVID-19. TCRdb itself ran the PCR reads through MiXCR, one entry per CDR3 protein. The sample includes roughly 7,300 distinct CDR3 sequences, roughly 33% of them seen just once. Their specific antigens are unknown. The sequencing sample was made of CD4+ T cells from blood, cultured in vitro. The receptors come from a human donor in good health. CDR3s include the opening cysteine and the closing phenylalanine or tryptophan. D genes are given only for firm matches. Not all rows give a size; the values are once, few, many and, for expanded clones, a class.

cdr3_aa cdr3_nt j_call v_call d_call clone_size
CSARVAGGARSTDTQYF TGCAGTGCTAGAGTCGCGGGAGGGGCCAGGAGCACAGATACGCAGTATTTT TRBJ2-3 TRBV20-1 TRBD2 once
CSQQGTNYGYTF TGCAGCCAACAGGGTACTAACTATGGCTACACCTTC TRBJ1-2 TRBV20-1 - medium-sized
CASSLGRVNTIYF TGTGCCAGCAGTTTAGGAAGGGTGAACACCATATATTTT TRBJ1-3 TRBV28 - few
CASSLDRESYEQYF TGTGCCAGCAGCTTAGACAGGGAGTCCTACGAGCAGTACTTC TRBJ2-7 TRBV7-9 - -
CAISGTSDHEQYF TGTGCCATCAGCGGGACTAGCGACCACGAGCAGTACTTC TRBJ2-7 TRBV10-3 TRBD2 -
CASSPGLAGEQFF TGTGCCAGCAGCCCCGGGCTAGCGGGTGAGCAGTTCTTC TRBJ2-1 TRBV7-3 TRBD2 few
CASSVGMAGETQYF TGTGCCAGCAGCGTAGGGATGGCTGGCGAGACCCAGTACTTC TRBJ2-5 TRBV9 - -
CASSLSRGDTEAFF TGTGCCAGCAGTTTATCCCGAGGGGACACTGAAGCTTTCTTT TRBJ1-1 TRBV27 - -
CASSLGGGQYGYTF TGTGCCAGCAGCTTAGGCGGGGGGCAGTATGGCTACACCTTC TRBJ1-2 TRBV7-8 - few
CSVSVAATYEQYF TGCAGTGTCTCCGTCGCGGCTACCTACGAGCAGTACTTC TRBJ2-7 TRBV20-1 - few
CASSSLRRGNSPLHF TGTGCCAGCAGTTCGCTCCGACGGGGAAATTCACCCCTCCACTTT TRBJ1-6 TRBV28 - -
CSARGTLPEQETQYF TGCAGTGCTAGAGGTACATTGCCAGAACAAGAGACCCAGTACTTC TRBJ2-5 TRBV20-1 - few
CATSDKRTGGAETQYF TGTGCCACCAGTGACAAGAGGACAGGGGGCGCGGAGACCCAGTACTTC TRBJ2-5 TRBV24-1 TRBD1 few
CATSRGSAGDIYEQFF TGTGCCACCAGCAGAGGGTCGGCGGGAGATATCTATGAGCAGTTCTTC TRBJ2-1 TRBV15 TRBD2 -
CASSLADRTQYF TGTGCCAGCAGCTTAGCGGACCGGACCCAGTACTTC TRBJ2-5 TRBV7-2 - medium-sized
CASSAGTGGDSPLHF TGTGCCAGCAGTGCCGGGACAGGGGGCGACTCACCCCTCCACTTT TRBJ1-6 TRBV7-8 TRBD1 -
CASSLTGGNTGELFF TGTGCCAGCAGCTTGACAGGGGGTAACACCGGGGAGCTGTTTTTT TRBJ2-2 TRBV28 TRBD1 -
CASRPNGYQETQYF TGTGCCAGCAGACCTAATGGGTACCAAGAGACCCAGTACTTC TRBJ2-5 TRBV7-9 - -
CASSWTSGRVNEQYF TGTGCCAGCAGTTGGACTTCCGGGAGGGTCAACGAGCAGTACTTC TRBJ2-7 TRBV27 TRBD2 -
CASSLGTSGRVEQFF TGTGCCAGCAGCCTCGGGACTAGCGGGAGGGTAGAGCAGTTCTTC TRBJ2-1 TRBV6-1 TRBD2 -
CATPPRLHPGELFF TGTGCCACCCCCCCAAGACTTCACCCCGGGGAGCTGTTTTTT TRBJ2-2 TRBV15 - -
CASSRTSGAQETQYF TGCGCCAGCAGTAGGACTAGCGGGGCTCAAGAGACCCAGTACTTC TRBJ2-5 TRBV10-2 TRBD2 few
CASSRGSGPTYEQYF TGTGCCAGCAGCCGGGGCAGCGGCCCGACCTACGAGCAGTACTTC TRBJ2-7 TRBV7-2 - few
CSAGLGTDTQYF TGCAGTGCGGGACTAGGCACAGATACGCAGTATTTT TRBJ2-3 TRBV20-1 TRBD2 few
CASSYSTGTGTYEQYF TGTGCCAGCAGTTACTCGACCGGGACAGGGACCTACGAGCAGTACTTC TRBJ2-7 TRBV6-5 TRBD1 -
CSVPSGRRETQYF TGCAGTGTGCCTAGCGGAAGAAGGGAGACCCAGTACTTC TRBJ2-5 TRBV20-1 TRBD2 medium-sized
CSARTSGRASTDTQYF TGCAGTGCGCGGACTAGCGGGAGGGCTAGCACAGATACGCAGTATTTT TRBJ2-3 TRBV20-1 TRBD2 -
CSASRVGYQETQYF TGCAGCGCCAGCCGGGTGGGGTATCAAGAGACCCAGTACTTC TRBJ2-5 TRBV29-1 - -
CAAKGHSGNTIYF TGTGCCGCGAAAGGCCACTCTGGAAACACCATATATTTT TRBJ1-3 TRBV28 - -
CASEVGEGMETQYF TGTGCCAGCGAAGTGGGGGAGGGAATGGAGACCCAGTACTTC TRBJ2-5 TRBV6-8 TRBD2 medium-sized
CSVRTGSQPQHF TGCAGTGTAAGGACAGGGAGCCAGCCCCAGCATTTT TRBJ1-5 TRBV20-1 TRBD1 medium-sized
CSAQAEQRFRGTQYF TGCAGTGCTCAAGCGGAACAGCGGTTCCGTGGGACCCAGTACTTC TRBJ2-5 TRBV20-1 - few
CASSYNPQGGGGYTF TGTGCCAGCAGCTACAACCCGCAGGGAGGTGGTGGCTACACCTTC TRBJ1-2 TRBV28 - -
CASRLPGANNEQFF TGTGCCAGCAGGTTACCCGGGGCTAACAATGAGCAGTTCTTC TRBJ2-1 TRBV7-3 - -
CSARDPLAGYEQYF TGCAGTGCTAGAGATCCTCTAGCGGGCTACGAGCAGTACTTC TRBJ2-7 TRBV20-1 TRBD2 once
CASSLGAIGGGEQYF TGTGCCAGCAGCTTAGGAGCCATAGGGGGAGGTGAGCAGTACTTC TRBJ2-7 TRBV7-6 - few
CASSEREQETQYF TGTGCCAGCAGTGAGAGGGAGCAAGAGACCCAGTACTTC TRBJ2-5 TRBV2 - -
CASSDRVGNYGYTF TGTGCCAGCAGTGACAGGGTTGGCAACTATGGCTACACCTTC TRBJ1-2 TRBV6-1 - few
CATSDPRGGRGQDEQYF TGTGCCACCAGTGACCCGCGGGGGGGCAGGGGGCAGGACGAGCAGTACTTC TRBJ2-7 TRBV24-1 - few
CASSLTGTNPDTQYF TGTGCCAGCAGCTTAACGGGGACGAACCCGGATACGCAGTATTTT TRBJ2-3 TRBV7-3 - -
CASSLGPYNEQFF TGTGCCAGCAGCTTAGGGCCTTACAATGAGCAGTTCTTC TRBJ2-1 TRBV7-3 - few
CASSPGGPQETQYF TGTGCCAGCAGCCCGGGGGGGCCCCAAGAGACCCAGTACTTC TRBJ2-5 TRBV7-2 TRBD2 once
CASTFQGVLTYEQYF TGTGCCAGCACCTTTCAGGGGGTCTTAACCTACGAGCAGTACTTC TRBJ2-7 TRBV7-2 TRBD1 -
CASSDVRADVYEQYF TGTGCCAGCAGTGACGTACGGGCGGACGTCTACGAGCAGTACTTC TRBJ2-7 TRBV6-1 - -
CASSPRRGARTTEAFF TGTGCCAGCAGCCCTAGGAGGGGGGCGCGGACCACTGAAGCTTTCTTT TRBJ1-1 TRBV7-8 - -
CSTIAGHSYEQYF TGCAGTACCATAGCGGGGCACTCCTACGAGCAGTACTTC TRBJ2-7 TRBV20-1 TRBD2 -
CATTQGNGGNYGYTF TGTGCCACTACACAGGGGAATGGGGGTAACTATGGCTACACCTTC TRBJ1-2 TRBV10-3 TRBD1 few
CSAKPGLAGVEQYF TGCAGTGCTAAACCGGGACTAGCGGGAGTTGAGCAGTACTTC TRBJ2-7 TRBV20-1 TRBD2 -
CSASVSYTDTQYF TGCAGTGCTAGTGTCAGCTACACAGATACGCAGTATTTT TRBJ2-3 TRBV20-1 - few
CASSSSRQGVGYTF TGTGCCAGCAGCTCTAGCCGACAGGGGGTTGGCTACACCTTC TRBJ1-2 TRBV7-2 TRBD1 medium-sized
CASTIRQGLHTEAFF TGTGCCAGCACCATCCGGCAGGGGTTGCACACTGAAGCTTTCTTT TRBJ1-1 TRBV28 - -
CASSLAGTGGTKQYF TGTGCCAGCAGTTTGGCCGGGACAGGGGGTACCAAGCAGTACTTC TRBJ2-7 TRBV28 TRBD1 -
CASRPTKQGADYGYTF TGTGCCAGCAGGCCAACTAAACAGGGGGCGGACTATGGCTACACCTTC TRBJ1-2 TRBV2 TRBD1 few
CASNRAGSYEQYF TGTGCCAGCAATAGAGCAGGGTCCTACGAGCAGTACTTC TRBJ2-7 TRBV27 - -
CASSLQGTYEQYF TGTGCCAGCAGCTTACAGGGTACCTACGAGCAGTACTTC TRBJ2-7 TRBV11-1 - -